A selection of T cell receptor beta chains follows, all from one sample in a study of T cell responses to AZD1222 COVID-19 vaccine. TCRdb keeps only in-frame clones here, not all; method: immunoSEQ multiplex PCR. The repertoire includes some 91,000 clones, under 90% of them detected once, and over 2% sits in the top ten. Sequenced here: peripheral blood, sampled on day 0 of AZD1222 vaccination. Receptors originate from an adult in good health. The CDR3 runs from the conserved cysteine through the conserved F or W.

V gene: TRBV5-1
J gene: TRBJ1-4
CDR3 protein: CASTTGPTNEKLFF

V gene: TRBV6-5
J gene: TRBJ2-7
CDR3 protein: CASSYSRDSGEQYF

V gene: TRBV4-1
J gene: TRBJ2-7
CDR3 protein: CASSQDMTYEQYF

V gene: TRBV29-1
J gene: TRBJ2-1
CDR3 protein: CSVEYRYNEQFF

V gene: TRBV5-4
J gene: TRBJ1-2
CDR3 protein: CASSRGQDPYGYTF

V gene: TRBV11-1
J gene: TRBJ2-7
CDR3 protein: CASSLAGGSYEQYF

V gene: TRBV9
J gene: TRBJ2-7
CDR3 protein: CASSTGTRNYEQYF

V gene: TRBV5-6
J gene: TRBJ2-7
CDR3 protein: CASSLAAWNEQYF

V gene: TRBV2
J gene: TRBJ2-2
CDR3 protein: CASSISGRGTGELFF

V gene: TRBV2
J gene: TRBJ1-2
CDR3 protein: CASRGQGAYGYTF

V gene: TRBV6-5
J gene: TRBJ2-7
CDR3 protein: CASSYRWTGGAYEQYF

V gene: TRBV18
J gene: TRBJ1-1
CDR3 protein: CASSQRASNTEAFF

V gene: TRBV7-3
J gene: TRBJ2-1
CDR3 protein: CASSLGPANEQFF

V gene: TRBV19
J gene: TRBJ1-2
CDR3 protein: CASTPGQGFVGYTF

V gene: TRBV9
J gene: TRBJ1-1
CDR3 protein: CASSPSGREGIGTEAFF

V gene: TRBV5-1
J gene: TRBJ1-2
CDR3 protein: CASSIQGNYGYTF

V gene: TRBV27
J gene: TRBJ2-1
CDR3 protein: CASKERGASSYNEQFF

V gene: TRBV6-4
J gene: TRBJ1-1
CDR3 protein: CASSDSKGGRANTEAFF

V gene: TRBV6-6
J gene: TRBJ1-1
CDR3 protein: CASSPLITGGTEAFF

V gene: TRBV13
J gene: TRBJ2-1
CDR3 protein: CASSPLAGREDPASSYNEQFF

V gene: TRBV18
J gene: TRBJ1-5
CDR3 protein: CASSPYPSNQPQHF

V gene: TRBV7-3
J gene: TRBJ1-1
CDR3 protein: CASSPTGGMNTEAFF

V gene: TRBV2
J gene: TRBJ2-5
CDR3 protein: CASRPFGGAKETQYF

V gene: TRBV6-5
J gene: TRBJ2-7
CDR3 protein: CASSSNWGTLSEQYF